The 10 T cell receptor beta chains given below trace back to one sample, sequenced in a study of T cell responses to AZD1222 COVID-19 vaccine. The table came from immunoSEQ multiplex PCR; TCRdb's copy has only in-frame clones and leaves some out. Of roughly 180,000 clones in the sample, about 91% were seen once. The sequenced sample was peripheral blood, obtained on day 0 of AZD1222 vaccination. Source of these receptors: an adult in good health.

The chain uses TRBV5-4 and TRBJ1-5, with no clear D. Germline V CDR1 and CDR2: SGHNT, YYREEE (reference sequence). V was clipped by 5 bases and J by 4 bases, with 10 bases between them. There are 13 residues in the CDR3. CDR3 DNA: TGTGCCAGCAGGCCAGATCTTAATCAGCCCCAGCATTTT. Its translation: CASRPDLNQPQHF.

The chain carries TRBV20-1 and TRBJ2-3; 10 nucleotides agree with TRBD2. The germline V gene has CDR1 DFQATT and CDR2 SNEGSKA (reference sequence). With V trimmed by 3 bases and J by 4 bases, 13 bases remained unmatched. This CDR3 region has 17 residues. The CDR3 is CSASGLAGAPRSDTQYF. DNA of the CDR3: TGCAGTGCTAGTGGCCTAGCGGGAGCCCCGCGTTCAGATACGCAGTATTTT.

This rearrangement joins TRBV24-1 to TRBJ1-5; no firm D call. Germline V gene data show CDR1 as KGHDR and CDR2 as SFDVKD. V was shortened by 3 bases and J by 7 bases, with 9 bases between the two germline ends. The CDR3 runs 13 residues. This CDR3 reads CATSDALGQPQHF. The CDR3 coding sequence is TGTGCCACCAGTGATGCGCTAGGGCAGCCCCAGCATTTT.

This rearrangement joins TRBV20-1 to TRBJ1-2; D is possibly TRBD1 (6 bases). The germline CDR1 and CDR2 sequences are DFQATT and SNEGSKA (reference sequence). There are 11 residues in the CDR3. V was trimmed by 2 bases and J by 8 bases, leaving 9 bases between them. CDR3 DNA sequence: TGCAGTGCTAGACGACAGGCGGGCTACACCTTC. As protein: CSARRQAGYTF.

This chain joins TRBV7-8 and TRBJ2-3; D not resolved. V lost 5 bases and J lost 0, with 15 bases in between. CDR1 is SGHVS and CDR2 is FQNEAQ in the germline V gene. CDR3 length: 16 amino acids. CDR3 in DNA: TGTGCCAGCAGCCCTTTTGGCGCTGGAAGCACAGATACGCAGTATTTT. As protein: CASSPFGAGSTDTQYF.

The V call is TRBV5-1, the J call TRBJ2-7, with D perhaps matching TRBD1 or TRBD2 (5 bases each). Deletions cut 9 bases from V and 4 bases from J, with 23 bases between. The germline gives CDR1 SGHRS, CDR2 YFSETQ. The CDR3 is 15 residues long. The CDR3 region has the DNA TGCGCCACTAATAAGAGGCTGCTATGGGGGTACGAGCAGTACTTC. Translated, it gives CATNKRLLWGYEQYF.

The chain carries TRBV19 and TRBJ1-2; 9 positions agree with TRBD1. V was clipped by 7 bases and J by 2 bases; unmatched bases: 14. CDR3 size: 17 residues. In germline, CDR1 is LNHDA, CDR2 SQIVND (reference sequence). The CDR3 is CASNPASRDRGNYGYTF. DNA for the CDR3: TGTGCCAGTAACCCCGCAAGTCGAGACAGGGGGAACTATGGCTACACCTTC.

The chain links TRBV2 to TRBJ1-2; D gene unclear. V lost 3 bases, J lost 4 bases, and 9 bases lay in between. The CDR3 loop spans 13 amino acids. Looked up from germline, CDR1 is SNHLY and CDR2 is FYNNEI. The CDR3 reads CASSDSPRYGYTF. CDR3 bases: TGTGCCAGCAGTGACAGCCCCCGCTATGGCTACACCTTC.

This clone was seen only once. V and J are TRBV7-2 and TRBJ1-1, with a tentative D call TRBD1 (6 bases). The CDR3 extends over 14 amino acids. V was clipped by 5 bases and J by 6 bases, with 16 bases between them. The V gene's germline CDR1 is SGHTA and CDR2 FQGNSA. For the CDR3, the DNA is TGTGCCAGCAGCCGGGACCCAGGGACATCTGAAGCTTTCTTT. Translation gives CASSRDPGTSEAFF.

This chain joins TRBV9 and TRBJ1-1, with D possibly being TRBD1 (6 bases). From germline, CDR1 is SGDLS and CDR2 YYNGEE. The length of the CDR3 is 14 residues. The V gene lost 6 bases and the J gene lost 4 bases, with 16 bases spanning the gap. DNA of the CDR3: TGTGCCAGCACCCTAGGGGGAGTGAGCACTGAAGCTTTCTTT. It specifies CASTLGGVSTEAFF.